The sequence of this TCR beta chain was determined in a study of cytomegalovirus exposure and HLA in healthy donors. Findings and limits, study-wide: Specific recognition of CMV antigens was confirmed in vitro for a few chains (all CMV-associated).

This PCR relied on a set of 60 Vbeta primers and 13 Jbeta primers. In the source study's methods: In a later analysis, the count reached about 80 million unique TCR beta chains, with roughly 9.9 million shared. TCRdb keeps only in-frame clones here, not all; method: immunoSEQ multiplex PCR. V and J calls and clone size are those listed in that table; D and trimming were worked out from the DNA. The sample gives under 200,000 clones, around four fifths of which show up once; 1.9% is in the top ten. Points on this clone: Its specificity is unknown.

The sample comprised PBMCs. This clonotype was obtained from a man younger than 35 in good health and CMV-seronegative.

CDR3: CSVTEGEDTIYF. CDR3 sequence (DNA): TGCAGCGTGACAGAAGGGGAAGACACCATATATTTT. The V call is TRBV29-1, the J call TRBJ1-3; maybe TRBD1 (5 bases). The CDR3 runs 12 residues. V lost 6 bases and J 8 bases, leaving 14 bases between the germline ends. Germline V CDR1 and CDR2: SQVTM, ANQGSEA.